The next 2 T cell receptor beta chains were all read from a single sample in a study of cytomegalovirus exposure and HLA in healthy donors (dated by TCRdb to about 2017). Receptor libraries were prepared by the immunoSEQ multiplex PCR assay. For the multiplex PCR, a mixture combining 60 forward primers for TCR Vbeta segments and 13 reverse primers for TCR Jbeta segments was used. TCRdb retrieved this table from immuneACCESS and kept in-frame rearrangements only. Not all clones are present; in checked studies, unresolved V genes account for under half, and no reason is known for the remainder. This sample's records show about 100,000 clones. Jointly, the top ten make up approximately 6% of the sample. Sequenced material: PBMCs. The receptors shown here come from a girl between 10 and 17 years old in good health and CMV-seropositive.

The chain combines TRBV28 with TRBJ2-7, with TRBD1 matching 9 bases. CDR3 length: 16 residues. CDR1 and CDR2 from the germline V gene are MDHEN and SYDVKM. With 3 bases clipped from V and 5 bases from J, the junction kept 11 bases outside the gene matches. The CDR3 loop is CASSLGTGTGNHEQYF. The CDR3 bases are TGTGCCAGCAGTTTGGGCACCGGGACAGGGAACCACGAGCAGTACTTC. Drawing the rest from reference TRBV28 and TRBJ2-7, the complete variable domain is DVKVTQSSRYLVKRTGEKVFLECVQDMDHENMFWYRQDPGLGLRLIYFSYDVKMKEKGDIPEGYSVSREKKERFSLILESASTNQTSMYLCASSLGTGTGNHEQYFGPGTRLTVT.

The chain has TRBV7-2 and TRBJ2-7; D might be TRBD1 (6 bases). Germline V CDR1 and CDR2: SGHTA, FQGNSA. CDR3 length: 14 residues. V lost 3 bases, J lost 1 base, and 10 bases lay in between. Written as DNA, the CDR3 is TGTGCCAGCAGCTTGGGGACACGTTCCTACGAGCAGTACTTC. It codes for CASSLGTRSYEQYF. Full variable domain (remainder filled in from reference TRBV7-2 and TRBJ2-7): GAGVSQSPSNKVTEKGKDVELRCDPISGHTALYWYRQSLGQGLEFLIYFQGNSAPDKSGLPSDRFSAERTGGSVSTLTIQRTQQEDSAVYLCASSLGTRSYEQYFGPGTRLTVT.